A selection of T cell receptor beta chains follows, all from one sample in a study of identical twins. One entry per CDR3 protein results from TCRdb running MiXCR on the 5' RACE reads. There are roughly 290,000 distinct CDR3 sequences in the sample; about 8.1% occur only once, and less than 2.5% lies in the top ten. The same specimen was also included in a second study, on yellow fever vaccine responses in identical twins.

Sequenced sample: memory (CD45RO+) T cells sorted from blood. The receptors shown here come from a young woman in good health. Both conserved end residues are part of each CDR3. D genes are given only for firm matches. The size entry is marked missing in some rows and otherwise reads once, few, many or a size class.

j_call clone_size v_call cdr3_length d_call cdr3_nt cdr3_aa
TRBJ1-1 . TRBV10-3 11 . TGTGCCACCCGGGGGGCGGAGAAAGCTTTCTTT CATRGAEKAFF
TRBJ2-1 . TRBV7-9 17 TRBD2 TGTGCCAGCAGCTCCGTTTCGAGTAGCGGGACCAACAATGAGCAGTTCTTC CASSSVSSSGTNNEQFF
TRBJ2-1 few TRBV6-5 17 . TGTGCCAGCAGTTACTGCGGGACTCGGTGCTCCTACAATGAGCAGTTCTTC CASSYCGTRCSYNEQFF
TRBJ2-3 few TRBV20-1 14 TRBD2 TGCAGTGCCAAACTAGCGGGAGGATCTGATACGCAGTATTTT CSAKLAGGSDTQYF
TRBJ2-1 . TRBV20-1 15 . TGCAGTGCTAGGGGGACTCCAAGCTCCTACAATGAGCAGTTCTTC CSARGTPSSYNEQFF
TRBJ2-5 . TRBV11-2 14 . TGTGCCAGCAGCTTTCTTTCGGGGCTCGAGACCCAGTACTTC CASSFLSGLETQYF
TRBJ2-2 few TRBV27 16 TRBD2 TGTGCCAGCAGTTCTAGCGGGGGGGCCCGCACCGGGGAGCTGTTTTTT CASSSSGGARTGELFF
TRBJ2-1 few TRBV11-3 14 . TGTGCCAGCAGCGCCGACAGCACTTACAATGAGCAGTTCTTC CASSADSTYNEQFF
TRBJ1-5 . TRBV7-2 13 . TGTGCCAGCAGCTTATGGGTGGCTCAGCCCCAGCATTTT CASSLWVAQPQHF
TRBJ2-3 . TRBV20-1 16 TRBD2 TGCAGTGCTAGACCCTCGGGGCGGGGGGGCGTAGATACGCAGTATTTT CSARPSGRGGVDTQYF
TRBJ1-5 few TRBV7-2 17 . TGTGCCAGCAGCTTAGTGGGCAGCAAAGAGAGCAATCAGCCCCAGCATTTT CASSLVGSKESNQPQHF
TRBJ1-6 few TRBV7-2 14 TRBD1 TGTGCCAGCAGCTTACGACAGGGAAATTCACCCCTCCACTTT CASSLRQGNSPLHF
TRBJ1-4 few TRBV28 14 . TGTGCCAGCAGTTTTTATGGGGAGAATGAAAAACTGTTTTTT CASSFYGENEKLFF
TRBJ1-1 many TRBV20-1 14 . TGCAGTGCTAGAGAATTACAGGGAGGGACTGAAGCTTTCTTT CSARELQGGTEAFF
TRBJ1-2 . TRBV12-3/TRBV12-4 16 TRBD1 TGTGCCAGCAGTTCAGGGACAGGCTCTGGGACTATAGGCTACACCTTC CASSSGTGSGTIGYTF
TRBJ2-2 . TRBV2 12 . TGTGCCAGCAGTGTTTGGAACGGGGAGCTGTTTTTT CASSVWNGELFF
TRBJ2-7 . TRBV18 14 TRBD2 TGTGCCAGCTCACCCCCGGGACTATACTATGAGCAGTACTTC CASSPPGLYYEQYF
TRBJ2-2 . TRBV6-1 14 . TGTGCCAGCACCATCGGTAGGGCCACCGGGGAGCTGTTTTTT CASTIGRATGELFF
TRBJ2-3 . TRBV3-1 17 TRBD2 TGTGCCAGCAGCCAAGATAGCACTAGCGGGGGCACAGATACGCAGTATTTT CASSQDSTSGGTDTQYF
TRBJ2-3 few TRBV12-3/TRBV12-4 17 TRBD2 TGTGCCAGCAGTTTACTAAGCGGGGGGGCCAGCACAGATACGCAGTATTTT CASSLLSGGASTDTQYF
TRBJ1-3 many TRBV20-1 16 . TGCAGTGCTAGCGACTCTAGACCAGTTTCTGGAAACACCATATATTTT CSASDSRPVSGNTIYF
TRBJ1-2 many TRBV5-1 12 . TGCGCCAGCAGCTTGGACAGCTATGGCTACACCTTC CASSLDSYGYTF
TRBJ1-5 . TRBV20-1 15 . TGCAGTGCTAGAGATCAAAAAACGGGTCATCAGCCCCAGCATTTT CSARDQKTGHQPQHF
TRBJ2-1 few TRBV6-1 15 . TGTGCCAGCAGTGAAGCTGGGGAGGCTTACAATGAGCAGTTCTTC CASSEAGEAYNEQFF
TRBJ2-2 many TRBV5-5 12 . TGTGCCAGCAGCCTTAGCCCCGGGGAGCTGTTTTTT CASSLSPGELFF